Below, one TCR beta chain is given with its context. The antigen is not known. The sample comes from a study of T cell responses to AZD1222 COVID-19 vaccine. Study-level points and caveats: CD4 TCRs linked to vaccination spanned spike, dominating at 160-218 and 743-854. Spike-specific TCR depth and breadth grew after two AZD1222 doses.

Generated by immunoSEQ multiplex PCR, the TCRdb table keeps only in-frame clones and is missing some. The repertoire holds some 180,000 clones, approximately 92% seen once, with about 9.4% in the top ten. The CDR3 spans 14 residues. With 3 bases removed from V and 3 bases from J, the gap between germline ends came to 12 bases. From germline, CDR1 is LNHDA and CDR2 SQIVND (reference sequence). The sequence was collected from an adult in good health. V is TRBV19 and J is TRBJ2-7; D perhaps matches TRBD1 (5 bases). Sequencing used peripheral blood, obtained on day 0 of AZD1222 vaccination. CDR3 sequence reads: CASSMRPRDYEQYF. The CDR3 coding sequence is TGTGCCAGTAGTATGCGGCCCAGGGACTACGAGCAGTACTTC.